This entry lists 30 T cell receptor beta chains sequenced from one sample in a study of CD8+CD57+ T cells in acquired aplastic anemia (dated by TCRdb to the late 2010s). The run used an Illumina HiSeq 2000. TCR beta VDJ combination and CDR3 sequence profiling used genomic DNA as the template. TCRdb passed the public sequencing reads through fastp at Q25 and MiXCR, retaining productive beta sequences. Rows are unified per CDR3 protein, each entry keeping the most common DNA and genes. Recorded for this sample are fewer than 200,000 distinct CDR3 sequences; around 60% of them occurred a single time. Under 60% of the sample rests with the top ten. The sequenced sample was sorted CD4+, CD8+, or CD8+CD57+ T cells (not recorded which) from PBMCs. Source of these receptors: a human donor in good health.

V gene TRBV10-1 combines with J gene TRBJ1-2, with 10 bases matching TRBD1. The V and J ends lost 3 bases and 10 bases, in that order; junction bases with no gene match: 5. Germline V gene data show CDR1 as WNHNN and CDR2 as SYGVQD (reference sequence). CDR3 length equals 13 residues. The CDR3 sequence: CASSDRGTGVYTF. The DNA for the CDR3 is TGCGCCAGCAGTGACAGGGGGACAGGGGTCTACACCTTC.

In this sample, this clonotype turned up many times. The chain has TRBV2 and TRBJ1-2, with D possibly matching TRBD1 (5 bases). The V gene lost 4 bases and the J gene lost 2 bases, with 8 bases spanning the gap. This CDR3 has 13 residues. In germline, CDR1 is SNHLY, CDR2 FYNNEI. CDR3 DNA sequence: TGTGCCAGCAGTGGGGGCGTCAACTATGGCTACACCTTC. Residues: CASSGGVNYGYTF. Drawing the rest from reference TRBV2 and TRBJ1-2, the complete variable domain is EPEVTQTPSHQVTQMGQEVILRCVPISNHLYFYWYRQILGQKVEFLVSFYNNEISEKSEIFDDQFSVERPDGSNFTLKIRSTKLEDSAMYFCASSGGVNYGYTFGSGTRLTVV.

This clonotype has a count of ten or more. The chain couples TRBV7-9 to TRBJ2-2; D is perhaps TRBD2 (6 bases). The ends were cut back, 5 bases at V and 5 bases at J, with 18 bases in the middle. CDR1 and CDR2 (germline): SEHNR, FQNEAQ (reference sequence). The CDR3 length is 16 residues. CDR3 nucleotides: TGTGCCAGCAGCAAGCTCGGAGGGGTTAATACCGGGGAGCTGTTTTTT. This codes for CASSKLGGVNTGELFF.

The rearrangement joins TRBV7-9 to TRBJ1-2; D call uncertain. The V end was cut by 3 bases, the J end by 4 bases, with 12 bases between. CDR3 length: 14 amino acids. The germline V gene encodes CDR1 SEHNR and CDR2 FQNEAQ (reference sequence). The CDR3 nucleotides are TGTGCCAGCAGCTTCGGAGGGAGTCCCTATGGCTACACCTTC. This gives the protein CASSFGGSPYGYTF.

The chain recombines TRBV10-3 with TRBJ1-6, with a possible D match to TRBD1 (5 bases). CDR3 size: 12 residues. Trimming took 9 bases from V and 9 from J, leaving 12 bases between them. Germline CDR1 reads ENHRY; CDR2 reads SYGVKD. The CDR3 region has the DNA TGTGCCATGCGGGACGGTAGTTCACCCCTCCACTTT. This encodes CAMRDGSSPLHF.

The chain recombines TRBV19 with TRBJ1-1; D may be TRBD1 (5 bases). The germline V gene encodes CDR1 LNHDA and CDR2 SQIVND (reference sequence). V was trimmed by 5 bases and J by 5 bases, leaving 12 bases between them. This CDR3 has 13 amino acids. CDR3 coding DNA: TGTGCCAGTAGTGTCAGGGTATATACTGAAGCTTTCTTT. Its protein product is CASSVRVYTEAFF.

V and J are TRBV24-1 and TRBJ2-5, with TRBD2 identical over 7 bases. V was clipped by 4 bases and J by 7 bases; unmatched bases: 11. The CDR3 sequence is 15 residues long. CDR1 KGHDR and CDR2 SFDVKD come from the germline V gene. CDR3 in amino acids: CATSDPTSVKGTQYF. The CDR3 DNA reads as TGTGCCACCAGTGACCCAACTAGCGTAAAAGGGACCCAGTACTTC.

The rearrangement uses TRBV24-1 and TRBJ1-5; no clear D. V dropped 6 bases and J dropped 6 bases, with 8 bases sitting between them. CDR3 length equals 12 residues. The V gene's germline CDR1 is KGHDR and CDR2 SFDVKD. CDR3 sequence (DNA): TGTGCCACCAGTTTGGCAGGTCAGCCCCAGCATTTT. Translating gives CATSLAGQPQHF.

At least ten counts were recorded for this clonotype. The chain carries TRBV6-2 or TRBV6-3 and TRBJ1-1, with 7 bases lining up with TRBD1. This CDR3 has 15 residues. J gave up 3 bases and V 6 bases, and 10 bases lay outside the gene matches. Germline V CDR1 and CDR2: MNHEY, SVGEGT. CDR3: CASRGATGRDTEAFF. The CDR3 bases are TGTGCCAGCAGGGGGGCGACAGGGAGGGACACTGAAGCTTTCTTT.

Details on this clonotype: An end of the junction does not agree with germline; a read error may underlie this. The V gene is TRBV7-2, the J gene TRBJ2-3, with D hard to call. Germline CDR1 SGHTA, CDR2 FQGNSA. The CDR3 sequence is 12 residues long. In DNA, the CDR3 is TGTGCCAGCAGCATTCAACGAGATACGCAGTATTTC. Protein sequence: CASSIQRDTQYF.

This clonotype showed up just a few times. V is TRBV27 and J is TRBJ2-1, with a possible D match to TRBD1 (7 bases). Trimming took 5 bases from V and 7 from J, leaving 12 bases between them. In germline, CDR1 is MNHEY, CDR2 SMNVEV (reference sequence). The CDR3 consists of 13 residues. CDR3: CASSHSGGNEQFF. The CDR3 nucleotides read TGTGCCAGCAGTCATTCAGGGGGGAATGAGCAGTTCTTC.

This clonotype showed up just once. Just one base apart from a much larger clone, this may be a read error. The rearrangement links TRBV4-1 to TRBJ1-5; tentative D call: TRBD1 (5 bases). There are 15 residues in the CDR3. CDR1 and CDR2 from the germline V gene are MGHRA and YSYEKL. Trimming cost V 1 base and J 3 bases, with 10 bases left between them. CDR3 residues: CASSQVPGFNQPQHF. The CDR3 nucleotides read TGCGCCAGCAGCCAAGTTCCAGGGTTCAATCAGCCCCAGCATTTT.

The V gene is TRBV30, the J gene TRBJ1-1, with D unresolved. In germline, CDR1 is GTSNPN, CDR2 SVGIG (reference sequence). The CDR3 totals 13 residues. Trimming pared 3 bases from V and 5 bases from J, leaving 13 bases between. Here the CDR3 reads CAWRGKGWTEAFF. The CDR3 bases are TGTGCCTGGAGAGGGAAGGGTTGGACTGAAGCTTTCTTT.

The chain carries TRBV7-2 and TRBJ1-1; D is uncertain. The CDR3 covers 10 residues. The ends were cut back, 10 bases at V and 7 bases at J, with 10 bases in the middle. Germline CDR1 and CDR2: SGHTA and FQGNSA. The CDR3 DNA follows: TGTGCCACCCGTTTCGGTGAAGCTTTCTTT. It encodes CATRFGEAFF.

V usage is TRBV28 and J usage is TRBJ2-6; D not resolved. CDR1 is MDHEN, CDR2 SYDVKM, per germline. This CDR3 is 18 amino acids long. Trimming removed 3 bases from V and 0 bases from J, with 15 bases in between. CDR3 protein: CASSFLGSQHSGANVLTF. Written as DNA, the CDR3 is TGTGCCAGCAGTTTTCTTGGGTCACAGCACTCTGGGGCCAACGTCCTGACTTTC.

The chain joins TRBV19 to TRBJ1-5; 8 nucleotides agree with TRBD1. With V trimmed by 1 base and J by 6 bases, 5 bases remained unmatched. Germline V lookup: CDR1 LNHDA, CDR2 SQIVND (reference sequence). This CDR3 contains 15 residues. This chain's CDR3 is CASSIVTGGGQPQHF. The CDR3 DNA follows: TGTGCCAGTAGTATAGTAACAGGGGGGGGTCAGCCCCAGCATTTT.

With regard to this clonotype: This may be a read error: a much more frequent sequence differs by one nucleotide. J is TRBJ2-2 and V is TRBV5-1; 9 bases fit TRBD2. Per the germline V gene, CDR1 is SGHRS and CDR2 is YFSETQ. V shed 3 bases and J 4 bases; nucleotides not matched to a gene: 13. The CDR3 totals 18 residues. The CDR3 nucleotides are TGCGCCAGCAGCTCGCGGGAGGGTAGCGGGAGTTGCACCGGGGAGCTGTTTTTT. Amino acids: CASSSREGSGSCTGELFF.

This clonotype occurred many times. The CDR3 loop reads CASSSHENTEAFF. CDR3 coding DNA: TGTGCCAGCAGTTCCCATGAGAACACTGAAGCTTTCTTT. The J gene is TRBJ1-1, the V gene TRBV6-5; D is unresolved. Germline V lookup: CDR1 MNHEY, CDR2 SVGAGI. The CDR3 consists of 13 residues. V lost 4 bases and J lost 1, with 7 bases in between.

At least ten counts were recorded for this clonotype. CDR3 loop: CATSRRGGSGELFF. In DNA form, the CDR3 reads TGTGCCACCAGTCGACGAGGGGGGTCCGGGGAGCTGTTTTTT. J is TRBJ2-2 and V is TRBV15; tentatively, D is TRBD1 or TRBD2 (6 bases each). The CDR3 covers 14 residues. V was clipped by 6 bases and J by 6 bases, with 14 bases between them. Germline V gives CDR1 LNHNV, CDR2 YYDKDF (reference sequence).

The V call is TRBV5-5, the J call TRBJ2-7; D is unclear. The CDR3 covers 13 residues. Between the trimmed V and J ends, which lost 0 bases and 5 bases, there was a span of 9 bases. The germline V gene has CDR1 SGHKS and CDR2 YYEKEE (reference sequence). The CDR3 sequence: CASSLDPGHEQYF. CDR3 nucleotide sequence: TGTGCCAGCAGCTTGGACCCCGGACACGAGCAGTACTTC.

CDR3: CASSVDSYNEQFF. The CDR3 DNA sequence: TGTGCCAGCAGCGTAGATTCCTACAATGAGCAGTTCTTC. J is TRBJ2-1 and V is TRBV9; D unclear. CDR3 length equals 13 residues. The V end was cut by 0 bases, the J end by 1 base, with 2 bases between. CDR1 is SGDLS, CDR2 YYNGEE, per germline.

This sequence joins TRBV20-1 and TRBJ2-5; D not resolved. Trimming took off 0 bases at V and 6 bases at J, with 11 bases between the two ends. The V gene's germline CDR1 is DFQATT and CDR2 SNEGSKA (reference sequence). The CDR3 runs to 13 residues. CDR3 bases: TGCAGTGCTAGAGACCCTATAAGGCAGACCCAGTACTTC. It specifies CSARDPIRQTQYF.

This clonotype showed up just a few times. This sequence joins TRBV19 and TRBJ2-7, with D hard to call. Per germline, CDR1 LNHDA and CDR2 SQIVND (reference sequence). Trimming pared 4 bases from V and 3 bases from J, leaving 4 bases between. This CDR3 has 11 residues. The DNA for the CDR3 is TGTGCCAGTAGTAACCTCTACGAGCAGTACTTC. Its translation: CASSNLYEQYF.

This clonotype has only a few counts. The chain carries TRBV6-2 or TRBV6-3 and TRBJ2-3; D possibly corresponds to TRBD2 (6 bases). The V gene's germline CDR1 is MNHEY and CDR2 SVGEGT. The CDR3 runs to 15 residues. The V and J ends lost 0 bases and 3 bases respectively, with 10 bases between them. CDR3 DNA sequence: TGTGCCAGCAGTTACTCGTGGGGAGGTACAGATACGCAGTATTTT. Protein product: CASSYSWGGTDTQYF.

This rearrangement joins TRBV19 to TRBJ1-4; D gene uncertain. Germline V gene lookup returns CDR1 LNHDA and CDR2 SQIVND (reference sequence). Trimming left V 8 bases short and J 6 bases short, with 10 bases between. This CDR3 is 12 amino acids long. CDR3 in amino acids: CASQRGDEKLFF. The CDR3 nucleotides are TGTGCCAGTCAACGCGGTGATGAAAAACTGTTTTTT. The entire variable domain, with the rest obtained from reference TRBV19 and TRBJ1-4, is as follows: DGGITQSPKYLFRKEGQNVTLSCEQNLNHDAMYWYRQDPGQGLRLIYYSQIVNDFQKGDIAEGYSVSREKKESFPLTVTSAQKNPTAFYLCASQRGDEKLFFGSGTQLSVL.

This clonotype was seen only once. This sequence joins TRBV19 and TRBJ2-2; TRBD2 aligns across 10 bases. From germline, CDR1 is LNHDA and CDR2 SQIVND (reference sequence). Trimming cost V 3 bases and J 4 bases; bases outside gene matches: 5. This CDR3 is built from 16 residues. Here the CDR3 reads CASSIKREGITGELFF. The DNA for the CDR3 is TGTGCCAGTAGTATTAAGCGGGAGGGTATCACCGGGGAGCTGTTTTTT. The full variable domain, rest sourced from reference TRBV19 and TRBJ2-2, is DGGITQSPKYLFRKEGQNVTLSCEQNLNHDAMYWYRQDPGQGLRLIYYSQIVNDFQKGDIAEGYSVSREKKESFPLTVTSAQKNPTAFYLCASSIKREGITGELFFGEGSRLTVL.

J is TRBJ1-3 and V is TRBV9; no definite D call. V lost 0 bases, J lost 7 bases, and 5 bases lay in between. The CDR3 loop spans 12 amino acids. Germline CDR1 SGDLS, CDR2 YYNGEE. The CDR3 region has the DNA TGTGCCAGCAGCGTAGACGGGAACACCATATATTTT. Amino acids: CASSVDGNTIYF.

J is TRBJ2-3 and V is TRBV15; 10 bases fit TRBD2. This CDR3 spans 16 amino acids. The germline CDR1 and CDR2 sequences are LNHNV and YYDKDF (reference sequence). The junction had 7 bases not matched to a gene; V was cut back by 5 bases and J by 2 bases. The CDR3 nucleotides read TGTGCCACCAGCTGGCGACTAGCGGGCAACACAGATACGCAGTATTTT. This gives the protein CATSWRLAGNTDTQYF.

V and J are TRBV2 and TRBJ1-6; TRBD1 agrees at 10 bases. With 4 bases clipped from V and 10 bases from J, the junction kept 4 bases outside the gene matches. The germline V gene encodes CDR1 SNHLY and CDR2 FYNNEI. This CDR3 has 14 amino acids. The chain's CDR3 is CASSGQGARSPLHF. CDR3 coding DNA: TGTGCCAGCAGTGGACAGGGGGCAAGGTCACCCCTCCACTTT. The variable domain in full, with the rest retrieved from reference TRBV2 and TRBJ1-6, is EPEVTQTPSHQVTQMGQEVILRCVPISNHLYFYWYRQILGQKVEFLVSFYNNEISEKSEIFDDQFSVERPDGSNFTLKIRSTKLEDSAMYFCASSGQGARSPLHFGNGTRLTVT.

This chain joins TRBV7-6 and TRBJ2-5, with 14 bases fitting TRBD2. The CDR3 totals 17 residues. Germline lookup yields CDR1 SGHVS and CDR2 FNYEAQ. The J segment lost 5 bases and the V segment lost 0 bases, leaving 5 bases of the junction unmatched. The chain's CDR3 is CASSLATSGGAWETQYF. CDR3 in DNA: TGTGCCAGCAGCTTAGCGACTAGCGGGGGGGCCTGGGAGACCCAGTACTTC.